This TCR beta chain derives from a study of cytomegalovirus exposure and HLA in healthy donors. Some clones are missing from TCRdb's copy, which holds only in-frame ones; the method was immunoSEQ multiplex PCR. The sample includes around 110,000 clones, roughly nine tenths seen only once; the top ten take 1.5% to 2%. For this clone: Its cognate antigen is unknown.

Study-level findings and limits: The authors enumerated some 170 TCR beta chains as linked to cytomegalovirus. Among the CMV-associated chains, a few were confirmed in vitro as specific for CMV antigens.

The V and J ends lost 4 bases and 1 base, in that order; junction bases with no gene match: 10. There are 16 residues in the CDR3. CDR1 is SGDLS and CDR2 is YYNGEE in the germline V gene. The source of this sequence is a woman younger than 35 in good health and CMV-seropositive. Input material: PBMCs. The chain uses TRBV9 and TRBJ1-1; 7 bases are shared with TRBD1. For the CDR3, the DNA is TGTGCCAGCAGCTCATGGGACAGATTACCGAACACTGAAGCTTTCTTT. Translated: CASSSWDRLPNTEAFF.